This paragraph covers one T cell receptor beta chain sequence. This sample stems from a study of blood T cell repertoires in COVID-19. Study-wide context: T cells, B-cell-depleted T cells, or PBMCs provided the cDNA or gDNA that served as material.

The CDR3 spans 18 residues. V lost 3 bases, J lost 2 bases, and 3 bases stayed unmatched. Germline values: CDR1 LGHDT, CDR2 YNNKEL (reference sequence). Using immunoSEQ multiplex PCR, the repertoire was profiled, and TCRdb retains in-frame clones only, with some absent. The repertoire holds about 140,000 clones, with 88% as singletons. The TCR sequence derives from a human donor with COVID-19, enrolled during active disease. The donor label of this sample is uncertain. This chain links TRBV3-1 (or the pseudogene TRBV3-2) with TRBJ2-6; the match to TRBD2 covers 14 bases. Sample: peripheral blood. The CDR3 spells CASSQGLAGAAGANVLTF. CDR3 nucleotide sequence: TGTGCCAGCAGCCAGGGACTAGCGGGAGCGGCTGGGGCCAACGTCCTGACTTTC.